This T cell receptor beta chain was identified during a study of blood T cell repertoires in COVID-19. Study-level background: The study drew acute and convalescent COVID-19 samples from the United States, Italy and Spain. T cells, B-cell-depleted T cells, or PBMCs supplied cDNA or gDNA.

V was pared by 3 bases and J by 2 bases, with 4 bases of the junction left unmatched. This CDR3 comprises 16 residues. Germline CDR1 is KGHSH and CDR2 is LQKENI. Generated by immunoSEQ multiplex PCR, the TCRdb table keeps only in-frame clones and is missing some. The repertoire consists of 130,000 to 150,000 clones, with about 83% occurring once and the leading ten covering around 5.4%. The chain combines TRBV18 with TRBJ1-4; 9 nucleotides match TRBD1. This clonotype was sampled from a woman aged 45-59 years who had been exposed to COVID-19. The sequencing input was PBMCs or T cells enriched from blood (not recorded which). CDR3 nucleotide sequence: TGTGCCAGCTCACCGGGACAGGGATGGACTAATGAAAAACTGTTTTTT. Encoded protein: CASSPGQGWTNEKLFF.